These T cell receptor beta chains were read from a single sample in a study of glioma-infiltrating T cells. Each CDR3 protein is one row after TCRdb ran MiXCR on the multiplex PCR reads. Among tens of thousands of distinct CDR3 sequences listed, about 37% were seen once. The sequencing input was glioma tissue, nonneoplastic brain tissue, or PBMCs (not recorded which). Every receptor here comes from a human donor with low-grade glioma or glioblastoma, undergoing nonglioma brain surgery, or in good health (not recorded which). CDR3s include the opening cysteine and the closing phenylalanine or tryptophan. The D gene is left open where the match is weak. Clone size is not always given. Where it is, it says once, few, many or a class for expanded clones.

J | V | D | size | DNA | CDR3
TRBJ2-3 | TRBV5-6 | TRBD2 | - | TGTGCCAGCAGCTTGCGCGGGACTAGCCGGAGCACAGATACGCAGTATTTT | CASSLRGTSRSTDTQYF
TRBJ2-2 | TRBV11-2 | TRBD2 | - | TGTGCCAGCAGCTTAGCCAGCGGGAAGAACACCGGGGAGCTGTTTTTT | CASSLASGKNTGELFF
TRBJ2-7 | TRBV11-1 | - | many | TGTGCCAGCAGCCGGGTCTTCTCCTACGAGCAGTACTTC | CASSRVFSYEQYF
TRBJ1-1 | TRBV28 | - | - | TGTGCCAGCAGTCCCGGACACGGGTACACTGAAGCTATCTTT | CASSPGHGYTEAIF
TRBJ2-3 | TRBV11-1 | - | many | TGTGCCAGCAGCTTCGGAACAGATACGCAGTATTTT | CASSFGTDTQYF
TRBJ1-1 | TRBV29-1 | - | many | TGCAGCGCCGGCAAGGGGGACACTGAAGCTTTCTTT | CSAGKGDTEAFF
TRBJ1-1 | TRBV29-1 | - | many | TGCAGCGTTCTCTTCGGCGTTGAAGCTTTCTTT | CSVLFGVEAFF
TRBJ2-2 | TRBV29-1 | - | - | TGCAGCGTCGACACAGGGACGCTCGCGAACACCGGGGAGCTGTTTTTT | CSVDTGTLANTGELFF
TRBJ2-5 | TRBV6-7 | TRBD2 | - | TGTGCCCGAGGCGACGGGACTAGGCGGGCGGACCAGGACTTC | CARGDGTRRADQDF
TRBJ2-5 | TRBV28 | TRBD1 | once | TGTGCCAGCAGTCCACCGGGACAGGGGGCGGAGACCCAGTACTTC | CASSPPGQGAETQYF
TRBJ1-3 | TRBV7-8 | - | many | TGTGCCAGCAGCCCTCGGACGGGCTCTGGAAACACCATATATTTT | CASSPRTGSGNTIYF
TRBJ2-1 | TRBV6-1 | - | many | TGTGCCGCCCGAGAGGGGGGGCGGGATGAGCAGTTCTTC | CAAREGGRDEQFF
TRBJ2-7 | TRBV28 | - | many | TGTGCCAGCAGTCCTTGGGGCGGGGCTAACTACGAGCAGTACTTC | CASSPWGGANYEQYF
TRBJ2-7 | TRBV6-6 | TRBD1 | many | TGTGCCAGCAGTTACTCCGACAGGGGATTGGGTGAGCAGTACTTC | CASSYSDRGLGEQYF
TRBJ1-1 | TRBV24-1 | - | once | TGTGCCACCAGTGATCCGAAGACTGAAGCTTTCTTT | CATSDPKTEAFF
TRBJ1-1 | TRBV24-1 | TRBD1 | - | TGTGCCACCAGTGACCGGACAGGGTTGGCCACTGAAGCTTTCTTT | CATSDRTGLATEAFF
TRBJ1-1 | TRBV19 | TRBD1 | many | TGTGCCAGTAGTAACAGAGACAGGGGTTTCACTGAAGCTTTCTTT | CASSNRDRGFTEAFF
TRBJ1-5 | TRBV27 | - | few | TGTGCCAGCAGTTCCCCCAATCATCCTCAGCATTTT | CASSSPNHPQHF
TRBJ2-1 | TRBV7-9 | - | many | TGTGCCAGCAGCCGCGGGGCCTACAATGAGCAGTTCTTC | CASSRGAYNEQFF
TRBJ2-7 | TRBV6-5 | TRBD1 | many | TGTGCCAGCAGTTACGACAGGGCACCCCCCTACGAGCAGTACTTC | CASSYDRAPPYEQYF
TRBJ2-7 | TRBV9 | TRBD1 | few | TGTGCCAGCAGCGCCAGTACAGGGGGCTTTGGTTCGCAGTACTTC | CASSASTGGFGSQYF
TRBJ2-5 | TRBV6-2/TRBV6-3 | - | many | TGTGCCAGCAGCAACCCCCAAGAGACCCAGTACTTC | CASSNPQETQYF
TRBJ2-1 | TRBV5-4 | TRBD1 | many | TGTGCCAGTCCCCTAGGAGCGCTGACAGGGAATGAGCAGTTCTTC | CASPLGALTGNEQFF
TRBJ2-3 | TRBV24-1 | TRBD2 | - | TGTGCCACCAGTGTCCCCGAAAAGGGGAGGGCAGATACGCAGTATTTT | CATSVPEKGRADTQYF
TRBJ2-5 | TRBV11-1 | - | many | TGTGCCAGCAGGTCGGGGGTACAAGAGACCCAGTACTTC | CASRSGVQETQYF
TRBJ2-5 | TRBV20-1 | - | - | TGCAGTGCCCTTGACAGCTTAAATAAAGAGGCCCAGTACTTC | CSALDSLNKEAQYF
TRBJ1-5 | TRBV3-1 | - | many | TGTGCCAGCAGACCTGCAAATCAGCCCCAGCATTTT | CASRPANQPQHF
TRBJ2-6 | TRBV19 | - | few | TGTGCCAGTATTCGTACAGGACCATTCTCTGGGGCCAACGTCCTGACTTTC | CASIRTGPFSGANVLTF
TRBJ1-5 | TRBV20-1 | TRBD1 | many | TGCAGTGCCCAGACAGGGGGCAATCAGCCCCAGCATTTT | CSAQTGGNQPQHF
TRBJ2-7 | TRBV14 | - | many | TGTGCCAGCAGCCGAGCGCGCTACGAGCAGTACTTC | CASSRARYEQYF
TRBJ2-5 | TRBV9 | - | many | TGTGCCAGCAGCCCGTCGTACCAAGAGACCCAGTACTTC | CASSPSYQETQYF
TRBJ2-7 | TRBV5-4 | TRBD2 | many | TGTGCCAGCAGCTTGGCACTAGCGAAAGACGAGCAGTACTTC | CASSLALAKDEQYF
TRBJ2-7 | TRBV19 | TRBD2 | many | TGTGCCAGTAAAGGGCTAGCGGACTACGAGCAGTACTTC | CASKGLADYEQYF
TRBJ2-5 | TRBV12-5 | - | - | TGTGCTAGTGGTTTTGAAGAGACCCAGTACTTC | CASGFEETQYF
TRBJ1-3 | TRBV7-2 | - | many | TGTGCCAGCAGCTTACAGGGCTCTGGAAACACCATATATTTT | CASSLQGSGNTIYF
TRBJ1-1 | TRBV18 | - | many | TGTGCCAGTAGTCCCGGGGTGAACACTGAAGCTTTCTTT | CASSPGVNTEAFF
TRBJ2-2 | TRBV11-2 | - | many | TGTGCCAGCAGAGCTGCGGAGTACACCGGGGAGCTGTTTTTT | CASRAAEYTGELFF
TRBJ2-7 | TRBV2 | TRBD2 | many | TGTGCCAGCATGGCCCCGGGAGGACTCTCCGAGCAGTACTTC | CASMAPGGLSEQYF
TRBJ1-2 | TRBV20-1 | - | - | TGCAGTGCTAGTCCCGGGGGAGAAGGCTACACCTTC | CSASPGGEGYTF
TRBJ2-2 | TRBV20-1 | - | - | TGCAGTGCTAGAGATAGACTGGGGGCTGGAGAGCTGTTTTTT | CSARDRLGAGELFF
TRBJ2-7 | TRBV20-1 | TRBD1 | - | TGCAGTGCTCCGGACAGGGGCCACGAGCAGTACTTC | CSAPDRGHEQYF
TRBJ2-7 | TRBV19 | TRBD1 | many | TGTGCCAGTATTCCCCCGGGACAGGGAATGAGCGAGCAGTACTTC | CASIPPGQGMSEQYF
TRBJ2-3 | TRBV7-9 | - | many | TGTGCCAGCAGCCAAGTTCGGGGAAGAGAGGATACGCAGTATTTT | CASSQVRGREDTQYF
TRBJ2-7 | TRBV14 | - | many | TGTGCCAGCAGCCAAGATCGCGAGCAGTACTTC | CASSQDREQYF
TRBJ2-7 | TRBV2 | TRBD1 | once | TGTGCCAGCAGTGAAGCCGGGACAGGGACCCACGAGCAGTACTTC | CASSEAGTGTHEQYF
TRBJ2-1 | TRBV20-1 | TRBD2 | once | TGCAGTGCTAGAGATCCCGGGACTAGATGGAGCAATGAGCAGTTCTTC | CSARDPGTRWSNEQFF
TRBJ2-7 | TRBV6-5 | - | few | TGTGCCAGCAGGGCAGGAGGGGGACACGAGCAGTACTTC | CASRAGGGHEQYF
TRBJ1-1 | TRBV4-1 | - | - | TGCGCCAGCAGCTTGGTCGCGGGGATGAGCACTGAAGCTTTCTTT | CASSLVAGMSTEAFF
TRBJ2-1 | TRBV11-2 | TRBD1 | many | TGTGCCAGCAGCTTAGGTAGGGGACAGAGCTCCTACAATGAGCAGTTCTTC | CASSLGRGQSSYNEQFF
TRBJ2-7 | TRBV5-1 | TRBD1 | many | TGCGCCAGCAGCTTGCTACAGGGGGCCTACGAGCAGTACTTC | CASSLLQGAYEQYF
TRBJ1-5 | TRBV27 | - | many | TGTGCCAGCAATCGCGGGGGGGCCCTATATAGCAATCAGCCCCAGCATTTT | CASNRGGALYSNQPQHF